This entry lists 10 T cell receptor beta chains sequenced from one sample in a study of blood T cell repertoires in COVID-19 (dated by TCRdb to between 2020 and 2021). The library was built by means of the immunoSEQ multiplex PCR assay. TCRdb retrieved this table from immuneACCESS and kept in-frame rearrangements only. Not all clones are present; in checked studies, unresolved V genes account for under half, and no reason is known for the remainder. Present in this sample are roughly 70,000 clones, about 70% of which were seen just once. Around 21% of the sample is held by the ten biggest clonotypes. Sequenced material: peripheral blood. The receptors originated from a man in his fifties or sixties with acute or convalescent COVID-19.

This chain links TRBV28 with TRBJ2-7, with 7 bases aligning to TRBD2. Unmatched junction bases numbered 6, after V lost 1 base and J lost 3 bases. The germline V gene has CDR1 MDHEN and CDR2 SYDVKM. This CDR3 contains 15 residues. CDR3 sequence (DNA): TGTGCCAGCAGTTTATTGGGGGGGACCAACTACGAGCAGTACTTC. Its protein product is CASSLLGGTNYEQYF.

In this sample, this clone turned up a few times. The chain links TRBV4-1 to TRBJ2-7; a possible D gene is TRBD1 (7 bases). Trimming pared 0 bases from V and 2 bases from J, leaving 14 bases between. Germline V gives CDR1 MGHRA, CDR2 YSYEKL. This CDR3 comprises 16 residues. The chain's CDR3 is CASSQDGTRGAYEQYF. In DNA form, the CDR3 reads TGCGCCAGCAGCCAAGATGGGACCAGGGGGGCCTACGAGCAGTACTTC.

The V gene is TRBV7-3, the J gene TRBJ2-3, with 7 positions matching TRBD2. The CDR3 totals 17 residues. Germline lookup yields CDR1 SGHTA and CDR2 FQGTGA. The J segment lost 2 bases and the V segment lost 1 base, leaving 9 bases of the junction unmatched. As DNA, the CDR3 is TGTGCCAGCAGCTTAAGAGGTTCGGGGGGACTCACAGATACGCAGTATTTT. Amino acids: CASSLRGSGGLTDTQYF.

This chain links TRBV11-2 with TRBJ1-6; 8 nucleotides agree with TRBD1. After removal of 0 bases from V and 3 bases from J, the junction contained 10 bases not matched to a gene. Looked up from germline, CDR1 is SGHAT and CDR2 is FQNNGV. The CDR3 runs to 19 residues. The CDR3 nucleotides are TGTGCCAGCAGCTTAGATCTTGGAGACAGGGGTTTCTATAATTCACCCCTCCACTTT. Translating gives CASSLDLGDRGFYNSPLHF.

The V gene is TRBV18, the J gene TRBJ2-5; 11 bases fit TRBD2. The CDR3 runs 14 residues. Looked up from germline, CDR1 is KGHSH and CDR2 is LQKENI. The J segment lost 5 bases and the V segment lost 4 bases, leaving 3 bases of the junction unmatched. CDR3 DNA: TGTGCCAGCTCACTAGCGGGGGGGACGGAGACCCAGTACTTC. It encodes CASSLAGGTETQYF.

The chain employs TRBV5-1 and TRBJ2-2; D might be TRBD1 (6 bases). V lost 0 bases and J lost 5, with 11 bases in between. The CDR3 loop spans 15 amino acids. Germline V gene data show CDR1 as SGHRS and CDR2 as YFSETQ. CDR3 sequence reads: CASSLVVGGTGELFF. For the CDR3, the DNA is TGCGCCAGCAGCTTGGTAGTAGGGGGTACCGGGGAGCTGTTTTTT.

The rearrangement links TRBV6-5 to TRBJ2-7; D not resolved. V was shortened by 2 bases and J by 2 bases, with 10 bases between the two germline ends. Looked up from germline, CDR1 is MNHEY and CDR2 is SVGAGI. The CDR3 spans 14 residues. The CDR3 DNA is TGTGCCAGCAGTTACCTCTCAAGCACCTACGAGCAGTACTTC. Its translation is CASSYLSSTYEQYF.

The chain employs TRBV28 and TRBJ2-7; tentatively, D is TRBD1 (5 bases). Trimming removed 9 bases from V and 2 bases from J, with 17 bases in between. Germline V gene lookup returns CDR1 MDHEN and CDR2 SYDVKM. The CDR3 consists of 14 residues. The CDR3 coding sequence is TGTGCCAGTAAGGCCCCCGCAGGGACCTACGAGCAGTACTTC. Its translation is CASKAPAGTYEQYF.

CDR3 residues: CASSGGVGTSSIDTQYF. The DNA of the CDR3 is TGTGCCAGCTCCGGTGGTGTTGGGACTAGCTCGATCGATACGCAGTATTTT. The chain links TRBV5-4 to TRBJ2-3, with TRBD2 matching over 9 bases. J gave up 6 bases and V 7 bases, and 18 bases lay outside the gene matches. Germline lookup yields CDR1 SGHNT and CDR2 YYREEE (reference sequence). The CDR3 is 17 amino acids.

The genes are TRBV7-6 and TRBJ1-1; 9 bases are shared with TRBD1. Germline loops: CDR1 SGHVS, CDR2 FNYEAQ. This CDR3 has 17 amino acids. With V trimmed by 1 base and J by 8 bases, 14 bases remained unmatched. DNA of the CDR3: TGTGCCAGCAGCTTAGTTCCCGGGACAGGGAGGGTTTCAGAAGCTTTCTTT. Amino acid sequence: CASSLVPGTGRVSEAFF.